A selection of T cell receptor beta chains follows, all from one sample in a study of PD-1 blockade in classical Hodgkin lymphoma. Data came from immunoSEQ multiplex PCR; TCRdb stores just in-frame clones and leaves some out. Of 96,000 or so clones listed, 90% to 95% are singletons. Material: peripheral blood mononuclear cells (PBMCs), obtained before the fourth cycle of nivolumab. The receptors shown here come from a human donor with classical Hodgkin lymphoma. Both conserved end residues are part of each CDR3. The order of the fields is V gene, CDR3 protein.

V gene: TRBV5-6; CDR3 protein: CASRPLGGAGYTF
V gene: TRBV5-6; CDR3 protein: CASSFPRLAGGSDTQYF
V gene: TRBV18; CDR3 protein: CASSPPAKNIQYF
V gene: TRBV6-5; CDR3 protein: CASSREPFGYTF
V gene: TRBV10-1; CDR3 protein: CASSEMGRQTEAFF
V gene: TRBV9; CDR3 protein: CASSQGGLNYEQYF
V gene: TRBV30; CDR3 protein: CAWSTGISNTGELFF
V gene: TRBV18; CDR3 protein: CASSPRPGQGYRNTIYF
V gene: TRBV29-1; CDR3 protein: CSGLQGPPSGGYTF
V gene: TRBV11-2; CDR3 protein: CASSLVSGINQPQHF
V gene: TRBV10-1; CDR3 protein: CASSVNVAGPNTQYF
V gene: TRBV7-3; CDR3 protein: CASSFEGREIDTQYF
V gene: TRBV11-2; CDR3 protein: CASSLGGSSYNEQFF
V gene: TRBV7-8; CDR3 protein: CASSLEQPYEQYF
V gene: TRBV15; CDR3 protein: CATSRVPSPNQPQHF
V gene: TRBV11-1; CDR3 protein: CASSSTPNTGELFF
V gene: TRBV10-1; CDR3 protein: CASSSEPGLAGGRETQYF
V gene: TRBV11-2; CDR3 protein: CASSPRGGTTYGYTF
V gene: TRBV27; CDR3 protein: CASSFLGLAGDADTQYF
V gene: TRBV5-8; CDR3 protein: CASSLSYQPQHF
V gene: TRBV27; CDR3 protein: CASSLLASGSTGELFF
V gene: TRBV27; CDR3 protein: CASRQDFDYGYTF
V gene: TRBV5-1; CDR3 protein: CARGIRPSYGYTF
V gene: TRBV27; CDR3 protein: CASSSPTEETQYF
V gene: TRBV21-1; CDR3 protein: CASSRKDIRGYTF
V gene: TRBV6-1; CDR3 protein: CASSQDGYEQYF
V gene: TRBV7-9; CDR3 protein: CASSPETGSPGELFF
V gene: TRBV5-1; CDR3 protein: CASSLVGQGNTEAFF
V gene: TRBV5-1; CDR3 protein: CASSFTGTSGGETQYF
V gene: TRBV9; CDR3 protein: CASSVEALRGSGKLVDTQYF
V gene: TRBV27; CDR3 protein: CASSFFPRGTSLSSYEQYF
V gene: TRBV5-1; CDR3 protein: CASSLGSWADTQYF
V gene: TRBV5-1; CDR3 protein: CASSLGTSNTGELFF
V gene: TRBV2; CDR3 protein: CASTNYEQYF
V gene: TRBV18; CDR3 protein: CASSPGLAGTYEQYF
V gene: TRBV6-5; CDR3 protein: CASSSVSGGQETQYF
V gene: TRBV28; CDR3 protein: CASSHLNLGQGAYEQYF